Each of the 18 T cell receptor beta chains below was sequenced from the same sample in a study of blood T cell repertoires in COVID-19. Sequencing used immunoSEQ multiplex PCR; TCRdb keeps in-frame clones, though not all of them. The profile covers approximately 450,000 clones, with about 89% appearing a single time and about 4.3% taken by the ten largest. Sample: peripheral blood. The receptors come from a woman aged 30 to 39 with acute or convalescent COVID-19.

V gene TRBV5-1 combines with J gene TRBJ1-1; 10 bases are shared with TRBD1. With 5 bases clipped from V and 5 bases from J, the junction kept 18 bases outside the gene matches. The germline V gene encodes CDR1 SGHRS and CDR2 YFSETQ. This CDR3 spans 18 amino acids. The DNA for the CDR3 is TGCGCCAGCAGATCCAATCGACAGGGGGCGCCAATGGGGACTGAAGCTTTCTTT. Residues: CASRSNRQGAPMGTEAFF.

This CDR3 reads CASSYQGQIGSYEQYF. The CDR3 nucleotides are TGTGCCAGCAGTTACCAGGGGCAGATCGGCTCCTACGAGCAGTACTTC. J is TRBJ2-7 and V is TRBV6-5; D might be TRBD1 (6 bases). This CDR3 has 16 amino acids. CDR1 is MNHEY and CDR2 is SVGAGI in the germline V gene. With 2 bases removed from V and 0 bases from J, the gap between germline ends came to 14 bases.

The chain links TRBV9 to TRBJ1-2, with TRBD1 identical over 7 bases. CDR1 and CDR2 (germline): SGDLS, YYNGEE. The CDR3 loop spans 13 amino acids. V dropped 4 bases and J dropped 6; count of bases not matched to a gene: 6. The CDR3 here is CASSIRQGDGYTF. DNA for the CDR3: TGTGCCAGCAGCATCCGACAGGGAGATGGCTACACCTTC.

J is TRBJ2-1 and V is TRBV19; TRBD1 aligns across 8 bases. Germline loops: CDR1 LNHDA, CDR2 SQIVND (reference sequence). This CDR3 region has 17 residues. The V gene end was trimmed by 7 bases and the J gene end by 3 bases; junction bases not matched to a gene: 14. CDR3 coding DNA: TGTGCCAGTACTGCCAAAGGGACCGGGACAGGCTACAATGAGCAGTTCTTC. Amino acids: CASTAKGTGTGYNEQFF.

The V call is TRBV24-1, the J call TRBJ2-5; 12 nucleotides agree with TRBD2. This CDR3 has 16 amino acids. J was trimmed by 2 bases and V by 4 bases; bases with no gene match: 4. Germline CDR1 is KGHDR and CDR2 is SFDVKD. CDR3 bases: TGTGCCACCAGTGACCCCGGACTAGCGGGGCAAGAGACCCAGTACTTC. This sequence encodes CATSDPGLAGQETQYF.

The rearrangement joins TRBV30 to TRBJ1-6; possibly TRBD1 for D (5 bases). The CDR3 runs 14 residues. Germline CDR1 is GTSNPN and CDR2 is SVGIG (reference sequence). Trimming removed 4 bases from V and 8 bases from J, with 15 bases in between. In DNA, the CDR3 is TGTGCCTGGACCTTCAGGGCTTCGGATTCACCCCTCCACTTT. It is translated as CAWTFRASDSPLHF.

The chain links TRBV9 to TRBJ1-1; D possibly corresponds to TRBD1 (6 bases). CDR1 is SGDLS, CDR2 YYNGEE, per germline. V was clipped by 4 bases and J by 1 base, with 11 bases between them. The CDR3 totals 14 residues. Written as DNA, the CDR3 is TGTGCCAGCAGCCCACAGACAGGGAACACTGAAGCTTTCTTT. Translating gives CASSPQTGNTEAFF.

The chain employs TRBV4-1 and TRBJ1-1, with D unclear. Germline CDR1 MGHRA, CDR2 YSYEKL. With 3 bases removed from V and 0 bases from J, the gap between germline ends came to 8 bases. CDR3 length: 14 amino acids. The CDR3 sequence: CASSHPGMNTEAFF. The CDR3 nucleotides read TGCGCCAGCAGCCACCCGGGGATGAACACTGAAGCTTTCTTT.

V and J are TRBV6-1 and TRBJ2-3; D might be TRBD1 (6 bases). Germline V gene lookup returns CDR1 MNHNS and CDR2 SASEGT. V was clipped by 3 bases and J by 1 base, with 11 bases between them. CDR3 length: 15 amino acids. The CDR3 protein is CASSDEGVRTDTQYF. The CDR3 nucleotides are TGTGCCAGCAGTGATGAGGGGGTCCGCACAGATACGCAGTATTTT.

Concerning this clone: This same CDR3 is encoded by further DNA sequences in the sample. This chain joins TRBV19 and TRBJ1-5; D may be TRBD1 (6 bases). Deletions cut 1 base from V and 4 bases from J, with 8 bases between. The CDR3 is made up of 14 amino acids. Germline V gene lookup returns CDR1 LNHDA and CDR2 SQIVND (reference sequence). The CDR3 DNA follows: TGTGCCAGTAGTATAGGGCAGGGGAATCAGCCCCAGCATTTT. This encodes CASSIGQGNQPQHF.

This clone came up a few times. The rearrangement uses TRBV18 and TRBJ1-1; possibly TRBD1 for D (6 bases). The germline V gene encodes CDR1 KGHSH and CDR2 LQKENI. This CDR3 spans 14 amino acids. Trimming removed 5 bases from V and 1 base from J, with 11 bases in between. The CDR3 nucleotides are TGTGCCAGCTCATTGGACAGCGGGAACACTGAAGCTTTCTTT. Protein sequence: CASSLDSGNTEAFF. Full variable domain (rest looked up from reference TRBV18 and TRBJ1-1): NAGVMQNPRHLVRRRGQEARLRCSPMKGHSHVYWYRQLPEEGLKFMVYLQKENIIDESGMPKERFSAEFPKEGPSILRIQQVVRGDSAAYFCASSLDSGNTEAFFGQGTRLTVV.

The rearrangement uses TRBV12-3 or TRBV12-4 and TRBJ1-5; D is perhaps TRBD1 (6 bases). The CDR3 spans 13 residues. The V and J ends lost 3 bases and 11 bases respectively, with 14 bases between them. CDR3: CASSFGSPGAQHF. DNA of the CDR3: TGTGCCAGCAGTTTCGGCAGTCCAGGGGCCCAGCATTTT.

V usage is TRBV4-1 and J usage is TRBJ1-3; 7 positions match TRBD1. V lost 0 bases to trimming and J lost 8 bases; unmatched junction nucleotides: 7. CDR3 size: 15 residues. From germline, CDR1 is MGHRA and CDR2 YSYEKL. CDR3 nucleotide sequence: TGCGCCAGCAGCCAAGACAACAGGGGCATCGACACCATATATTTT. Its translation: CASSQDNRGIDTIYF.

The chain couples TRBV7-3 to TRBJ2-3; TRBD2 matches at 14 bases. CDR1 is SGHTA, CDR2 FQGTGA, per germline. V was clipped by 5 bases and J by 6 bases; unmatched bases: 7. This CDR3 spans 16 amino acids. The CDR3 DNA follows: TGTGCCAGCAGCGACGGGACTAGCGGGGGTAGGGATACGCAGTATTTT. This codes for CASSDGTSGGRDTQYF.

A single count supports this clone. This chain links TRBV18 with TRBJ2-7; 7 positions match TRBD1. The CDR3 consists of 14 residues. CDR1 and CDR2 (germline): KGHSH, LQKENI. Trimming removed 4 bases from V and 2 bases from J; junction bases left unmatched: 5. The CDR3 coding sequence is TGTGCCAGCTCACGGGGGACAGTGCCCTACGAGCAGTACTTC. The encoded protein is CASSRGTVPYEQYF.

This rearrangement joins TRBV5-5 to TRBJ2-1; the match to TRBD2 covers 7 bases. Germline V CDR1 and CDR2: SGHKS, YYEKEE (reference sequence). Trimming took 6 bases from V and 13 from J; bases not matched to a gene: 13. The CDR3 contains 13 residues. The CDR3: CASNLLGPGGQFF. The CDR3 region has the DNA TGTGCCAGCAACTTATTGGGGCCGGGGGGACAGTTCTTC.

J is TRBJ1-2 and V is TRBV12-5; D may be TRBD1 (5 bases). This CDR3 region has 17 residues. Germline V CDR1 and CDR2: LGHNT, FRNRAP. The V and J ends lost 0 bases and 2 bases respectively, with 16 bases between them. The CDR3 DNA follows: TGTGCTAGTGGTTTGGTACTGGGGCGCTGGGGCAACTATGGCTACACCTTC. Translation gives CASGLVLGRWGNYGYTF. The variable domain in full, completed from reference TRBV12-5 and TRBJ1-2, reads DARVTQTPRHKVTEMGQEVTMRCQPILGHNTVFWYRQTMMQGLELLAYFRNRAPLDDSGMPKDRFSAEMPDATLATLKIQPSEPRDSAVYFCASGLVLGRWGNYGYTFGSGTRLTVV.

The chain carries TRBV7-8 and TRBJ2-7; the match to TRBD1 covers 8 bases. J was trimmed by 6 bases and V by 5 bases; bases with no gene match: 15. Looked up from germline, CDR1 is SGHVS and CDR2 is FQNEAQ. CDR3 length: 16 residues. The DNA of the CDR3 is TGTGCCAGCAGCCCTCCCCAAGGACAGGGTAATGTCGAGCAGTACTTC. It translates to CASSPPQGQGNVEQYF.